The 23 T cell receptor beta chains below all came from one sample that was sequenced in a study of T cells after somatic rescue of genetic block. Data came from immunoSEQ multiplex PCR; TCRdb stores just in-frame clones and leaves some out. The sample includes 60,000 to 75,000 clones, roughly 94% of them seen just once. Sequenced: peripheral blood mononuclear cells (PBMCs). These receptors all stem from a man aged 35 to 55.

The V call is TRBV18, the J call TRBJ2-5; the D gene is possibly TRBD1 (6 bases). The J call is uncertain, as TRBJ2-7 better fits the DNA end. From germline, CDR1 is KGHSH and CDR2 LQKENI. This CDR3 has 15 residues. CDR3 region: CASSPARQATYEQYF. CDR3 bases: TGTGCCAGCTCGCCCGCTCGACAGGCCACCTACGAGCAGTACTTC.

The rearrangement links TRBV21-1 to TRBJ1-1; the table's TRBD1 call for D was not verified on the DNA. TRBV21-1 is shown as a pseudogene. CDR3 length equals 14 residues. In nucleotides, the CDR3 is TGTGCCAGCAGCACGAGGGGACAGAGGCTCTGCGCTTTCTTT. It codes for CASSTRGQRLCAFF.

V is TRBV6-5 and J is TRBJ2-1, with a weak D call TRBD1 (6 bases). The V gene's germline CDR1 is MNHEY and CDR2 SVGAGI. CDR3 length: 15 residues. Trimming removed 6 bases at V and 6 bases at J, with 18 bases between. The CDR3 loop reads CASRQRQESPNEQFF. In DNA form, the CDR3 reads TGTGCCAGCAGACAACGACAGGAATCCCCCAATGAGCAGTTCTTC.

V is TRBV7-2 and J is TRBJ2-7; 13 positions agree with TRBD2. CDR3 length equals 14 residues. CDR1 and CDR2 from the germline V gene are SGHTA and FQGNSA. The V gene end was trimmed by 6 bases and the J gene end by 4 bases; junction bases not matched to a gene: 3. The CDR3 coding sequence is TGTGCCAGCAGGTGGACTAGCGGGAGTTACGAGCAGTACTTC. Translation: CASRWTSGSYEQYF.

The rearrangement joins TRBV29-1 to TRBJ2-1, with D possibly TRBD2 on 6 matching bases. Germline V lookup: CDR1 SQVTM, CDR2 ANQGSEA. This CDR3 has 11 residues. V was cut by 4 bases and J by 5 bases, with 6 bases left in between. The CDR3 bases are TGCAGCGTTGGGAGGGACAATGAGCAGTTCTTC. Translation: CSVGRDNEQFF.

The chain recombines TRBV19 with TRBJ2-1, with 10 bases matching TRBD1. CDR3 length equals 15 residues. Germline V gives CDR1 LNHDA, CDR2 SQIVND (reference sequence). V shed 4 bases and J 4 bases; nucleotides not matched to a gene: 4. The CDR3 coding sequence is TGTGCCAGTAGTAGGGACAGGGGAACTTACAATGAGCAGTTCTTC. Translated, it gives CASSRDRGTYNEQFF.

The chain recombines TRBV7-2 with TRBJ1-2, with 10 bases aligning to TRBD1. Germline trimming cut 6 bases from V and 8 bases from J; bases unmatched to any gene: 12. The germline gives CDR1 SGHTA, CDR2 FQGNSA. The CDR3 contains 15 residues. This CDR3 reads CASSLVGQGTGGYTF. The CDR3 DNA reads TGTGCCAGCAGTCTCGTGGGACAGGGGACGGGAGGCTACACCTTC.

The chain combines TRBV30 with TRBJ1-5; the D gene is possibly TRBD1 (6 bases). Trimming cost V 1 base and J 2 bases, with 12 bases left between them. The CDR3 extends over 15 amino acids. CDR1 and CDR2 (germline): GTSNPN, SVGIG (reference sequence). The CDR3 loop is CAWSDRRGGNQPQHF. In DNA form, the CDR3 reads TGTGCCTGGAGTGACAGGAGGGGGGGCAATCAGCCCCAGCATTTT. The full variable domain, in which reference TRBV30 and TRBJ1-5 provide the parts outside the CDR3, is SQTIHQWPATLVQPVGSPLSLECTVEGTSNPNLYWYRQAAGRGLQLLFYSVGIGQISSEVPQNLSASRPQDRQFILSSKKLLLSDSGFYLCAWSDRRGGNQPQHFGDGTRLSIL.

The chain combines TRBV28 with TRBJ2-7, with D unresolved. The germline CDR1 and CDR2 sequences are MDHEN and SYDVKM. The CDR3 is 15 amino acids. V lost 3 bases and J lost 3, with 15 bases in between. The CDR3 protein is CASSFSGGVLYEQYF. CDR3 in DNA: TGTGCCAGCAGTTTTTCCGGCGGAGTCCTCTACGAGCAGTACTTC.

This chain connects TRBV6-5 to TRBJ1-1; the D is unclear. This CDR3 has 16 residues. The V end was cut by 0 bases, the J end by 3 bases, with 14 bases between. Per the germline V gene, CDR1 is MNHEY and CDR2 is SVGAGI. The CDR3 sequence is CASSYSRGWIYTEAFF. CDR3 DNA: TGTGCCAGCAGTTACTCGAGAGGTTGGATCTACACTGAAGCTTTCTTT.

The CDR3, as DNA: TGTGCCGTCGGGACTTCGCAGTATTTT. Amino acids: CAVGTSQYF. The chain recombines TRBV28 with TRBJ2-3; D possibly corresponds to TRBD2 (6 bases). This CDR3 is 9 amino acids long. Trimming stripped 11 bases from V and 10 bases from J, with 10 bases between. CDR1 is MDHEN, CDR2 SYDVKM, per germline.

The chain is built from TRBV15 and TRBJ2-7; the match to TRBD2 covers 11 bases. Germline V gene data show CDR1 as LNHNV and CDR2 as YYDKDF (reference sequence). The trim removed 5 bases at V and 3 bases at J, leaving 3 bases unmatched. This CDR3 is built from 14 residues. This chain's CDR3 is CATSAGLAVYEQYF. The DNA of the CDR3 is TGTGCCACCAGCGCGGGACTAGCGGTCTACGAGCAGTACTTC.

In DNA form, the CDR3 reads TGCAGCGTTTCCGGGACTAGCGGAGACAATGAGCAGTTCTTC. Its protein product is CSVSGTSGDNEQFF. The V gene is TRBV29-1, the J gene TRBJ2-1; the match to TRBD2 covers 11 bases. The CDR3 covers 14 residues. J lost 5 bases, V lost 5 bases, and 5 bases had no gene match. The V gene's germline CDR1 is SQVTM and CDR2 ANQGSEA.

The chain has TRBV7-6 and TRBJ2-7; D is unresolved. The V end lost 4 bases, the J end lost 6 bases, and 13 bases lay between the germline ends. The CDR3 contains 13 residues. Germline V gene sequence: CDR1 SGHVS, CDR2 FNYEAQ. The CDR3 spells CASSSSRKGEQYF. CDR3 nucleotides: TGTGCCAGCAGCTCTTCAAGAAAAGGCGAGCAGTACTTC.

This chain uses TRBV10-1 with TRBJ2-5; 11 positions agree with TRBD1. CDR1 WNHNN and CDR2 SYGVQD come from the germline V gene (reference sequence). This CDR3 region has 15 residues. Trimming cost V 3 bases and J 5 bases; bases outside gene matches: 5. The CDR3 DNA reads as TGCGCCAGCAGTGACTTGGACAGGGGGCTTGAGACCCAGTACTTC. Protein sequence: CASSDLDRGLETQYF.

This chain uses TRBV25-1 with TRBJ2-3; D perhaps matches TRBD1 (5 bases). This CDR3 has 15 residues. Deletions cut 6 bases from V and 2 bases from J, with 15 bases between. Germline loops: CDR1 MGHDK, CDR2 SYGVNS. The CDR3 protein is CASRETDFATDTQYF. DNA of the CDR3: TGTGCCAGCAGGGAGACAGACTTCGCCACAGATACGCAGTATTTT.

The chain employs TRBV7-9 and TRBJ1-1; 7 bases are shared with TRBD1. With V trimmed by 4 bases and J by 0 bases, 2 bases remained unmatched. The CDR3 consists of 14 residues. Germline loops: CDR1 SEHNR, CDR2 FQNEAQ (reference sequence). CDR3 DNA: TGTGCCAGCAGCTACAGGGGACTGAACACTGAAGCTTTCTTT. Translating it yields CASSYRGLNTEAFF.

The rearrangement uses TRBV28 and TRBJ2-7, with TRBD1 identical over 7 bases. V lost 8 bases, J lost 2 bases, and 9 bases stayed unmatched. CDR3 length: 14 amino acids. Germline V gene lookup returns CDR1 MDHEN and CDR2 SYDVKM. For the CDR3, the DNA is TGTGCCAGCCGTACCGGGACAGACCCCTACGAGCAGTACTTC. Translated, it gives CASRTGTDPYEQYF.

This chain uses TRBV4-2 with TRBJ2-7; D uncertain. There are 16 residues in the CDR3. V lost 1 base and J 0 bases, leaving 13 bases between the germline ends. CDR1 LGHNA and CDR2 YNFKEQ come from the germline V gene. The CDR3, as DNA: TGTGCCAGCAGCCAAGTAGGCGGACCGAGCTCCTACGAGCAGTACTTC. Amino acid sequence: CASSQVGGPSSYEQYF.

V usage is TRBV6-1 and J usage is TRBJ2-7; D gene unclear. CDR1 MNHNS and CDR2 SASEGT come from the germline V gene. The V gene lost 4 bases and the J gene lost 3 bases, with 7 bases spanning the gap. CDR3 length: 12 residues. CDR3 DNA sequence: TGTGCCAGCAGTGTTTGGATCTACGAGCAGTACTTC. Translation: CASSVWIYEQYF.

The chain links TRBV7-3 to TRBJ2-3; 9 nucleotides align to TRBD2. CDR3 length equals 16 residues. CDR1 is SGHTA, CDR2 FQGTGA, per germline. V lost 1 base and J lost 3; bases outside the gene matches: 5. DNA of the CDR3: TGTGCCAGCAGCTTAATTGCGGGGGGGGCAACAGATACGCAGTATTTT. Its translation is CASSLIAGGATDTQYF.

The genes are TRBV7-9 and TRBJ2-7, with TRBD2 as a possible D gene (6 bases). Trimming pared 5 bases from V and 6 bases from J, leaving 8 bases between. This CDR3 contains 11 residues. Germline V lookup: CDR1 SEHNR, CDR2 FQNEAQ (reference sequence). Here the CDR3 DNA reads TGTGCCAGCAGCCCGGGACTCGAGCAGTACTTC. Its translation: CASSPGLEQYF.

This chain joins TRBV27 and TRBJ2-3, with D possibly being TRBD1 or TRBD2 (5 bases each). V was cut by 4 bases and J by 4 bases, with 12 bases left in between. CDR1 and CDR2 from the germline V gene are MNHEY and SMNVEV (reference sequence). The CDR3 contains 14 residues. For the CDR3, the DNA is TGTGCCAGCAGTTCAGGGACCCGACCAGATACGCAGTATTTT. Amino acid sequence: CASSSGTRPDTQYF.